The 9 T cell receptor beta chains reported below all come from one sample, sequenced in a study of CD8 T cells in ankylosing spondylitis. TCRdb reanalysed the 5' RACE reads using MiXCR and keeps one entry per CDR3 protein. The table records some 7,000 distinct CDR3 sequences, about 3% of them present only once. Material: blood, either unsorted or a sorted T cell fraction (not recorded which). The origin of the receptors is a female donor with ankylosing spondylitis or in good health (not recorded which).

The table lists this clonotype with many counts. V gene TRBV9 combines with J gene TRBJ2-5, with D perhaps TRBD1 or TRBD2 (6 bases each). V was cut by 0 bases and J by 3 bases, with 12 bases left in between. Germline loops: CDR1 SGDLS, CDR2 YYNGEE. The CDR3 loop spans 15 amino acids. The DNA for the CDR3 is TGTGCCAGCAGCGTAGCGGGAGACAGGAAAGAGACCCAGTACTTC. It translates to CASSVAGDRKETQYF.

Ten or more counts support this clonotype. V and J are TRBV9 and TRBJ2-3; 14 nucleotides line up with TRBD2. Germline assignment: CDR1 SGDLS and CDR2 YYNGEE. Trimming took 0 bases from V and 6 from J; bases not matched to a gene: 9. The CDR3 runs 18 residues. CDR3 nucleotides: TGTGCCAGCAGCGTAGGTAAAGGGACTAGCGGGAGTAGGGATACGCAGTATTTT. Protein: CASSVGKGTSGSRDTQYF.

This clonotype was observed many times. The chain joins TRBV9 to TRBJ2-1; 10 positions agree with TRBD2. The V gene end was trimmed by 3 bases and the J gene end by 8 bases; junction bases not matched to a gene: 8. The CDR3 has 15 residues. CDR1 is SGDLS and CDR2 is YYNGEE in the germline V gene. The CDR3 nucleotides are TGTGCCAGCAGCGACCTCGGGACTAGCGTGGATGAGCAGTTCTTC. Protein product: CASSDLGTSVDEQFF. Complete variable domain (other parts from reference TRBV9 and TRBJ2-1): DSGVTQTPKHLITATGQRVTLRCSPRSGDLSVYWYQQSLDQGLQFLIQYYNGEERAKGNILERFSAQQFPDLHSELNLSSLELGDSALYFCASSDLGTSVDEQFFGPGTRLTVL.

The table lists this clonotype with many counts. This chain uses TRBV9 with TRBJ2-1; 12 bases are shared with TRBD2. CDR3 length: 15 residues. CDR1 and CDR2 from the germline V gene are SGDLS and YYNGEE. V trimming: 4 bases; J trimming: 8 bases; junction bases outside the gene matches: 7. The CDR3 protein is CASSIRTSGADEQFF. CDR3 DNA: TGTGCCAGCAGCATACGGACTAGCGGGGCTGATGAGCAGTTCTTC.

This clonotype was observed many times. The rearrangement uses TRBV9 and TRBJ2-7; D is ambiguous. Trimming stripped 0 bases from V and 0 bases from J, with 4 bases between. Germline CDR1 reads SGDLS; CDR2 reads YYNGEE. CDR3 length equals 13 residues. The CDR3 spells CASSVGLSYEQYF. DNA for the CDR3: TGTGCCAGCAGCGTAGGGCTCTCCTACGAGCAGTACTTC.

By its share, this clonotype is medium-sized (0.01 to 0.1%). The chain joins TRBV9 to TRBJ2-7; 11 positions match TRBD1. Germline V gives CDR1 SGDLS, CDR2 YYNGEE. Trimming took 3 bases from V and 2 from J; bases not matched to a gene: 1. The CDR3 is 14 residues long. CDR3 nucleotide sequence: TGTGCCAGCAGCGAGGGACAGGGGGCCTACGAGCAGTACTTC. It translates to CASSEGQGAYEQYF. The variable domain in full, completed from reference TRBV9 and TRBJ2-7, reads DSGVTQTPKHLITATGQRVTLRCSPRSGDLSVYWYQQSLDQGLQFLIQYYNGEERAKGNILERFSAQQFPDLHSELNLSSLELGDSALYFCASSEGQGAYEQYFGPGTRLTVT.

This clonotype has ten or more counts. The rearrangement joins TRBV9 to TRBJ2-7, with 7 bases aligning to TRBD2. Trimming at V came to 2 bases and at J to 7 bases, leaving 6 bases not matched to a gene. The CDR3 is 13 residues long. From germline, CDR1 is SGDLS and CDR2 YYNGEE. In DNA, the CDR3 is TGTGCCAGCAGCGTCGGCGGGGGAGGTGAGCAGTACTTC. Translation: CASSVGGGGEQYF. The full variable domain, with the rest looked up from reference TRBV9 and TRBJ2-7, is DSGVTQTPKHLITATGQRVTLRCSPRSGDLSVYWYQQSLDQGLQFLIQYYNGEERAKGNILERFSAQQFPDLHSELNLSSLELGDSALYFCASSVGGGGEQYFGPGTRLTVT.

At least ten counts were recorded for this clonotype. The chain carries TRBV9 and TRBJ2-3; TRBD2 agrees at 10 bases. Per the germline V gene, CDR1 is SGDLS and CDR2 is YYNGEE. J lost 1 base, V lost 4 bases, and 3 bases had no gene match. There are 15 residues in the CDR3. The CDR3 nucleotides are TGTGCCAGCAGCTCCAGCGGGGGGGGCACAGATACGCAGTATTTT. Translation: CASSSSGGGTDTQYF.

This clonotype was observed at least ten times. The chain has TRBV9 and TRBJ2-7, with TRBD1 matching 8 bases. J lost 4 bases, V lost 4 bases, and 16 bases had no gene match. Germline lookup yields CDR1 SGDLS and CDR2 YYNGEE. This CDR3 comprises 17 residues. CDR3 amino acids: CASSTPRTGPGIYEQYF. The CDR3 nucleotides read TGTGCCAGCAGCACCCCGCGGACAGGGCCGGGCATTTACGAGCAGTACTTC.